This T cell receptor (beta chain) stems from a study of blood T cell repertoires in COVID-19. Study-level background: COVID-19 samples, acute and convalescent, were from the United States, Italy and Spain. The cDNA or gDNA used as material had been derived from T cells, B-cell-depleted T cells, or PBMCs.

Germline CDR1 SQVTM, CDR2 ANQGSEA. V lost 1 base, J lost 7 bases, and 6 bases stayed unmatched. The CDR3 loop spans 16 amino acids. Generated by immunoSEQ multiplex PCR, the TCRdb table keeps only in-frame clones and is missing some. The table shows 26,000 or so clones, with about nine tenths occurring only once. The sequence derives from a human donor in a cohort sampled during active COVID-19. The chain links TRBV29-1 to TRBJ2-1; 14 bases line up with TRBD2. The sequencing input was peripheral blood. The CDR3 spells CSVEGGTSGSMNEQFF. The CDR3 DNA is TGCAGCGTTGAAGGGGGGACTAGCGGGAGTATGAATGAGCAGTTCTTC.